These 27 T cell receptor beta chains originate from one sample sequenced in a study of T cell responses to AZD1222 COVID-19 vaccine. TCRdb keeps only in-frame clones here, not all; method: immunoSEQ multiplex PCR. The data hold approximately 150,000 clones, with about 90% observed a single time. The sample in question was peripheral blood, obtained 28 days after the second AZD1222 dose. The source of these receptors is an adult who received the AZD1222 COVID-19 vaccine.

The V and J genes are TRBV4-1 and TRBJ1-5; D is unclear. This CDR3 is built from 13 residues. Between the trimmed V and J ends, which lost 4 bases and 4 bases, there was a span of 8 bases. Per germline, CDR1 MGHRA and CDR2 YSYEKL. CDR3 nucleotide sequence: TGCGCCAGCAGCCGTGAATGGAATCAGCCCCAGCATTTT. Translated, it gives CASSREWNQPQHF.

The J gene is TRBJ1-5, the V gene TRBV27; D ambiguous. With 7 bases removed from V and 0 bases from J, the gap between germline ends came to 19 bases. This CDR3 is built from 17 residues. Germline CDR1 reads MNHEY; CDR2 reads SMNVEV (reference sequence). The CDR3 spells CASTIYRRDYSNQPQHF. The CDR3 DNA is TGTGCCAGCACCATTTATCGACGGGATTATAGCAATCAGCCCCAGCATTTT.

This clone is labeled as medium-sized. The chain combines TRBV30 with TRBJ1-2; the D gene is possibly TRBD1 (5 bases). With 0 bases removed from V and 4 bases from J, the gap between germline ends came to 15 bases. The CDR3 runs 15 residues. Germline V lookup: CDR1 GTSNPN, CDR2 SVGIG (reference sequence). CDR3 in DNA: TGTGCCTGGAGTGTGAAAGGGAGGGGCCTCTATGGCTACACCTTC. Translating gives CAWSVKGRGLYGYTF.

The chain links TRBV6-5 to TRBJ2-1; 8 nucleotides line up with TRBD1. The CDR3 length is 14 residues. The germline gives CDR1 MNHEY, CDR2 SVGAGI. J lost 6 bases, V lost 8 bases, and 9 bases had no gene match. The DNA for the CDR3 is TGTGCCAGCTCCGGGACAGGAGGGGTCAATGAGCAGTTCTTC. Translated: CASSGTGGVNEQFF.

V usage is TRBV6-5 and J usage is TRBJ1-5; no definite D call. V dropped 0 bases and J dropped 0 bases, with 9 bases sitting between them. This CDR3 is built from 16 residues. Germline-derived CDR1 and CDR2 are MNHEY and SVGAGI. The CDR3 DNA follows: TGTGCCAGCAGTTACTCGGACTACAATAGCAATCAGCCCCAGCATTTT. Protein product: CASSYSDYNSNQPQHF.

The CDR3, as DNA: TGTGCCAGCAGCCTAGAACCGGGACAGCCCCAGCATTTT. Translation gives CASSLEPGQPQHF. The rearrangement uses TRBV5-4 and TRBJ1-5; the D is unclear. The CDR3 length is 13 residues. V lost 4 bases, J lost 7 bases, and 12 bases lay in between. In germline, CDR1 is SGHNT, CDR2 YYREEE (reference sequence).

The rearrangement links TRBV6-2 or TRBV6-3 to TRBJ1-4; D gene unclear. The germline V and J ends were trimmed by 0 bases and 6 bases, with 11 bases remaining between them. CDR1 and CDR2 from the germline V gene are MNHEY and SVGEGT. The CDR3 totals 15 residues. The CDR3 loop reads CASSYSRTDYEKLFF. In DNA form, the CDR3 reads TGTGCCAGCAGTTACTCTAGAACTGACTATGAAAAACTGTTTTTT.

The CDR3 sequence: CASSPDGGQETQYF. CDR3 DNA sequence: TGTGCCAGCAGTCCCGATGGGGGCCAAGAGACCCAGTACTTC. The genes are TRBV7-2 and TRBJ2-5; D is possibly TRBD1 or TRBD2 (5 bases each). Deletions cut 6 bases from V and 1 base from J, with 12 bases between. Looked up from germline, CDR1 is SGHTA and CDR2 is FQGNSA. The CDR3 covers 14 residues. Variable domain in full (rest from reference TRBV7-2 and TRBJ2-5): GAGVSQSPSNKVTEKGKDVELRCDPISGHTALYWYRQSLGQGLEFLIYFQGNSAPDKSGLPSDRFSAERTGGSVSTLTIQRTQQEDSAVYLCASSPDGGQETQYFGPGTRLLVL.

The V gene is TRBV28, the J gene TRBJ1-2; TRBD1 matches at 7 bases. The germline V gene has CDR1 MDHEN and CDR2 SYDVKM. Losses at the gene ends were 5 bases for V and 8 bases for J; bases not matched to a gene: 8. The CDR3 is 13 residues long. The CDR3 region has the DNA TGTGCCAGCAGTATTGGGACAGTGGGAGGCTACACCTTC. Translating gives CASSIGTVGGYTF.

V is TRBV7-9 and J is TRBJ2-1; 7 nucleotides align to TRBD1. Germline assignment: CDR1 SEHNR and CDR2 FQNEAQ (reference sequence). The CDR3 covers 15 residues. J lost 6 bases, V lost 5 bases, and 10 bases had no gene match. CDR3 in DNA: TGTGCCAGCAGCCCCAGGGGGTTCGAGGGCAATGAGCAGTTCTTC. Translated, it gives CASSPRGFEGNEQFF.

V is TRBV5-1 and J is TRBJ1-3; D not certain. The germline V gene encodes CDR1 SGHRS and CDR2 YFSETQ. With 4 bases removed from V and 0 bases from J, the gap between germline ends came to 8 bases. The CDR3 consists of 14 residues. The CDR3 region has the DNA TGCGCCAGCAGCCCAACTCACTCTGGAAACACCATATATTTT. Protein sequence: CASSPTHSGNTIYF.

This clone appeared once. The V gene is TRBV12-3 or TRBV12-4, the J gene TRBJ1-1; perhaps TRBD1 as D (5 bases). V was clipped by 3 bases and J by 7 bases, with 12 bases between them. The CDR3 runs 13 residues. The CDR3: CASSFGAFLEAFF. CDR3 DNA sequence: TGTGCCAGCAGTTTCGGGGCATTCCTTGAAGCTTTCTTT.

This chain uses TRBV2 with TRBJ1-4; possible D gene TRBD1, 5 bases. Deletions cut 7 bases from V and 8 bases from J, with 20 bases between. Germline CDR1 is SNHLY and CDR2 is FYNNEI. CDR3 length: 15 amino acids. The CDR3 sequence is CASISSGTLGEKLFF. CDR3 nucleotide sequence: TGTGCCAGCATTTCATCCGGGACCCTCGGAGAAAAACTGTTTTTT.

The chain joins TRBV19 to TRBJ1-1, with 7 bases aligning to TRBD1. In germline, CDR1 is LNHDA, CDR2 SQIVND (reference sequence). V lost 5 bases, J lost 0 bases, and 6 bases stayed unmatched. The CDR3 is made up of 15 amino acids. The CDR3 region is CASSATGVVNTEAFF. The CDR3 DNA follows: TGTGCCAGTAGTGCCACAGGGGTCGTGAACACTGAAGCTTTCTTT.

This rearrangement joins TRBV5-4 to TRBJ2-2, with 8 bases matching TRBD2. The germline V gene has CDR1 SGHNT and CDR2 YYREEE (reference sequence). With V trimmed by 7 bases and J by 0 bases, 5 bases remained unmatched. The CDR3 totals 15 residues. Written as DNA, the CDR3 is TGTGCCAGCGGGCGGGGGGCCCCGAACACCGGGGAGCTGTTTTTT. This sequence encodes CASGRGAPNTGELFF.

The chain recombines TRBV29-1 with TRBJ1-1; tentative D call: TRBD1 (5 bases). V was trimmed by 3 bases and J by 6 bases, leaving 8 bases between them. In germline, CDR1 is SQVTM, CDR2 ANQGSEA. This CDR3 is built from 11 residues. The CDR3 is CSVDWGSEAFF. CDR3 coding DNA: TGCAGCGTTGATTGGGGGTCTGAAGCTTTCTTT.

About this clone itself: Other DNA sequences in this sample translate to the same CDR3. V is TRBV18 and J is TRBJ1-5; no definite D call. The germline V gene encodes CDR1 KGHSH and CDR2 LQKENI. The CDR3 runs to 14 residues. The germline V and J ends were trimmed by 6 bases and 0 bases, with 9 bases remaining between them. The DNA for the CDR3 is TGTGCCAGCTCGCCTACAGATAGCAATCAGCCCCAGCATTTT. It translates to CASSPTDSNQPQHF.

The V gene is TRBV5-6, the J gene TRBJ2-2; TRBD1 agrees at 7 bases. The CDR3 length is 15 residues. V gave up 4 bases and J gave up 5 bases; unmatched junction bases: 8. CDR1 is SGHDT and CDR2 is YYEEEE in the germline V gene. CDR3: CASSRGGSGTGELFF. DNA of the CDR3: TGTGCCAGCAGCCGAGGGGGCTCGGGAACCGGGGAGCTGTTTTTT.

The genes are TRBV19 and TRBJ2-3; unclear D gene. From germline, CDR1 is LNHDA and CDR2 SQIVND (reference sequence). The CDR3 is 13 amino acids. With 4 bases removed from V and 4 bases from J, the gap between germline ends came to 9 bases. The CDR3 loop is CASSSTRADTQYF. The CDR3 nucleotides are TGTGCCAGTAGTAGCACCCGCGCAGATACGCAGTATTTT.

The J gene is TRBJ2-5, the V gene TRBV28; D is ambiguous. The V end lost 1 base, the J end lost 7 bases, and 16 bases lay between the germline ends. This CDR3 contains 15 residues. The germline V gene has CDR1 MDHEN and CDR2 SYDVKM. The chain's CDR3 is CASSLLDDGFRTQYF. The CDR3 DNA reads TGTGCCAGCAGTTTATTGGACGACGGTTTCAGGACCCAGTACTTC.

The gene calls are TRBV7-2 and TRBJ2-2; D is ambiguous. The CDR3 has 15 amino acids. The V end was cut by 3 bases, the J end by 1 base, with 9 bases between. The germline V gene has CDR1 SGHTA and CDR2 FQGNSA. The CDR3 DNA is TGTGCCAGCAGCTTTACCGGGCTGAACACCGGGGAGCTGTTTTTT. Protein: CASSFTGLNTGELFF.

The genes are TRBV4-2 and TRBJ2-6; D is undetermined. Trimming pared 0 bases from V and 1 base from J, leaving 7 bases between. The length of the CDR3 is 16 residues. CDR1 is LGHNA, CDR2 YNFKEQ, per germline. CDR3 DNA sequence: TGTGCCAGCAGCCAAGAGGAGCAGTCTGGGGCCAACGTCCTGACTTTC. This sequence encodes CASSQEEQSGANVLTF.

The chain combines TRBV27 with TRBJ1-6; D perhaps matches TRBD1 (6 bases). The germline CDR1 and CDR2 sequences are MNHEY and SMNVEV (reference sequence). V shed 3 bases and J shed 7 bases, with 10 bases lying between them. The CDR3 spans 14 residues. The chain's CDR3 is CASSFTGKNSPLHF. The CDR3 DNA sequence: TGTGCCAGCAGTTTTACAGGGAAGAATTCACCCCTCCACTTT.

V and J are TRBV6-6 and TRBJ1-1; 9 nucleotides match TRBD1. Germline V CDR1 and CDR2: MNHNY, SVGAGI (reference sequence). This CDR3 contains 14 residues. The junction had 7 bases not matched to a gene; V was cut back by 6 bases and J by 5 bases. The CDR3 nucleotides read TGTGCCAGCAGCCCGGGACAGGGAAAAACTGAAGCTTTCTTT. Encoded protein: CASSPGQGKTEAFF.

The chain recombines TRBV13 with TRBJ2-7; D is unclear. Per the germline V gene, CDR1 is PRHDT and CDR2 is FYEKMQ (reference sequence). The CDR3 covers 13 residues. The ends were cut back, 5 bases at V and 5 bases at J, with 13 bases in the middle. The CDR3 DNA is TGTGCCAGCAGCGCCCTTATCCGCCACGAGCAGTACTTC. Residues: CASSALIRHEQYF.

This sequence joins TRBV27 and TRBJ1-4, with no clear D. V lost 3 bases and J 5 bases, leaving 4 bases between the germline ends. CDR1 is MNHEY and CDR2 is SMNVEV in the germline V gene (reference sequence). CDR3 length equals 12 residues. CDR3 amino acids: CASSFLNEKLFF. The CDR3 coding sequence is TGTGCCAGCAGTTTTTTGAATGAAAAACTGTTTTTT.

This rearrangement joins TRBV28 to TRBJ1-4; 7 nucleotides match TRBD1. Germline V gene sequence: CDR1 MDHEN, CDR2 SYDVKM. This CDR3 region has 14 residues. J lost 2 bases, V lost 7 bases, and 4 bases had no gene match. The DNA of the CDR3 is TGTGCCAGCAACAGGGGCTCGACTAATGAAAAACTGTTTTTT. Amino acid sequence: CASNRGSTNEKLFF.